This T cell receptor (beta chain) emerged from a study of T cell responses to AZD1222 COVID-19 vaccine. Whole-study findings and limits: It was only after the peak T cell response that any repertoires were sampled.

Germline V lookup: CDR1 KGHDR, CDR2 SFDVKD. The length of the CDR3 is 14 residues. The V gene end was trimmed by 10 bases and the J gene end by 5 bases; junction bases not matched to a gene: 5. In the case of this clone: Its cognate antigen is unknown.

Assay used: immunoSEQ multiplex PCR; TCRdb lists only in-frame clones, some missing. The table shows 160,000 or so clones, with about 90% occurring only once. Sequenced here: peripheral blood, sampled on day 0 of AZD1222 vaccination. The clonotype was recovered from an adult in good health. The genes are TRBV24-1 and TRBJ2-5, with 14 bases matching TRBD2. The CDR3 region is CATGTSGGVETQYF. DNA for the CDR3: TGTGCCACGGGGACTAGCGGGGGCGTGGAGACCCAGTACTTC.